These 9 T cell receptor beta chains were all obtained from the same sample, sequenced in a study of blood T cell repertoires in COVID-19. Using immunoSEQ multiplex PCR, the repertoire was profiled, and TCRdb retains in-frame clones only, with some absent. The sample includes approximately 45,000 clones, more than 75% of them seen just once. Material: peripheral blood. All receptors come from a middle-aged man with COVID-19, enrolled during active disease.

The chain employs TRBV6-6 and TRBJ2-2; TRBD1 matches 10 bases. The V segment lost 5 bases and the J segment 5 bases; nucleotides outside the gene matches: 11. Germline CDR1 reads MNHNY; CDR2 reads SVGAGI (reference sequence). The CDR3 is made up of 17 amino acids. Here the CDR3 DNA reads TGTGCCAGCAGTCCAAAAACGACAGGGGGCTGGACCGGGGAGCTGTTTTTT. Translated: CASSPKTTGGWTGELFF.

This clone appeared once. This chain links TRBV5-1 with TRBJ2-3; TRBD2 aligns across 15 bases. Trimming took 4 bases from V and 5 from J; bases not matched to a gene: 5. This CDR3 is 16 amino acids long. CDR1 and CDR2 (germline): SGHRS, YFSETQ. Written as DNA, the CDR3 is TGCGCCAGCAGCCAGGGACTAGCGGGGGGACTAGATACGCAGTATTTT. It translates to CASSQGLAGGLDTQYF.

The DNA of the CDR3 is TGTGCCAGCTCACCAGGACAGGTCGGTTCACCCCTCCACTTT. It translates to CASSPGQVGSPLHF. V is TRBV18 and J is TRBJ1-6; the match to TRBD1 covers 7 bases. The V segment lost 2 bases and the J segment 9 bases; nucleotides outside the gene matches: 4. This CDR3 has 14 residues. Germline CDR1 is KGHSH and CDR2 is LQKENI.

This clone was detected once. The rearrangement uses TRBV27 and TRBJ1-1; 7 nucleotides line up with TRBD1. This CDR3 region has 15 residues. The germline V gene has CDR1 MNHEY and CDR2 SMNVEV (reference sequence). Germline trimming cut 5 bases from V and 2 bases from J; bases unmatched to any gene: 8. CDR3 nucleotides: TGTGCCAGCAGTCGCGGGACAGTCCCAAACACTGAAGCTTTCTTT. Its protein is CASSRGTVPNTEAFF.

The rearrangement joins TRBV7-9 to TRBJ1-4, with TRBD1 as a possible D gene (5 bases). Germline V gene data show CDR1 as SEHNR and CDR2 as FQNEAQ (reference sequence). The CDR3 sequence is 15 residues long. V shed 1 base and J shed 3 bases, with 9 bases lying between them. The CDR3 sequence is CASSLGDRPNEKLFF. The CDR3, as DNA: TGTGCCAGCAGCTTAGGCGACAGACCTAATGAAAAACTGTTTTTT.

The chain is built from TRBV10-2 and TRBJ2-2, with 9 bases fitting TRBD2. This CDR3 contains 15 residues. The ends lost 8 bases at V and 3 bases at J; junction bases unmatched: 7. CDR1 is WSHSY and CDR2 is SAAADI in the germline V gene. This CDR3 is CASLSGGPYTGELFF. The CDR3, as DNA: TGCGCCAGCCTTAGCGGGGGCCCGTACACCGGGGAGCTGTTTTTT.

The CDR3 sequence is CATSSDLRSDTEAFF. The CDR3, as DNA: TGTGCCACCAGCAGCGACTTAAGAAGTGACACTGAAGCTTTCTTT. V is TRBV15 and J is TRBJ1-1; D gene uncertain. The V and J ends lost 3 bases and 3 bases respectively, with 14 bases between them. Per germline, CDR1 LNHNV and CDR2 YYDKDF (reference sequence). The CDR3 loop spans 15 amino acids.

DNA for the CDR3: TGTGCCAGCAGCCACCCAGGACAGCCCTACGAGCAGTACTTC. This gives the protein CASSHPGQPYEQYF. V is TRBV14 and J is TRBJ2-7; possibly TRBD1 for D (6 bases). V gave up 3 bases and J gave up 2 bases, with 11 bases separating them. This CDR3 has 14 residues. CDR1 is SGHDN, CDR2 FVKESK, per germline.

Written as DNA, the CDR3 is TGTGCCAGCAGCCCCTCCGGAGGCGGAGGTTCTGGAAACACCATATATTTT. This translates into CASSPSGGGGSGNTIYF. The V gene is TRBV4-2, the J gene TRBJ1-3; D gene unclear. This CDR3 region has 17 residues. V lost 4 bases and J lost 1, with 17 bases in between. The germline V gene encodes CDR1 LGHNA and CDR2 YNFKEQ.